This T cell receptor (beta chain) was documented in a study of cytomegalovirus exposure and HLA in healthy donors. Whole-study findings and limits: TCR beta chains numbering more than 150 were designated cytomegalovirus-associated. According to an earlier analysis, most TCR beta V segments yielded productive rearrangements about 87% or about 30% of the time.

Healthy people donating bone marrow made up the donors. The donors, nominally healthy at sampling, likely had unrecorded immune exposures. Looked up from germline, CDR1 is KGHSH and CDR2 is LQKENI. The CDR3 covers 14 residues. A note on this clone: Antigen specificity is unknown.

PCR used 60 Vbeta primers and 13 Jbeta primers. The method was immunoSEQ multiplex PCR; TCRdb's version includes in-frame clones alone and lacks a portion of them. The sample lists around 120,000 clones; around three quarters were seen once. The sequenced sample was PBMCs. The chain links TRBV18 to TRBJ2-5; TRBD1 matches 7 bases. TRBJ2-7 explains the end of the DNA better; the J call may be wrong. The receptor was derived from a human donor in good health. CDR3 loop: CASSPPGQRYEQYF. The CDR3 nucleotides are TGTGCCAGCTCACCACCGGGACAGCGGTACGAGCAGTACTTC.